These 6 T cell receptor beta chains were sequenced from one sample in a study of blood T cell repertoires in COVID-19. Method: immunoSEQ multiplex PCR; TCRdb's copy keeps in-frame clones and lacks some. Here the sample spans roughly 110,000 clones, about nine tenths being singletons. Sequenced: peripheral blood. Source of these receptors: a woman aged 25 to 39 with acute or convalescent COVID-19.

The chain employs TRBV27 and TRBJ1-1; the D gene is possibly TRBD1 (6 bases). CDR1 is MNHEY, CDR2 SMNVEV, per germline (reference sequence). The CDR3 length is 16 residues. V was clipped by 5 bases and J by 5 bases, with 21 bases between them. The CDR3 sequence is CASSKTGLKMGTEAFF. In DNA form, the CDR3 reads TGTGCCAGCAGTAAGACAGGCCTTAAAATGGGGACTGAAGCTTTCTTT.

The gene calls are TRBV27 and TRBJ2-1; 8 bases line up with TRBD2. The CDR3 has 18 amino acids. Germline trimming cut 6 bases from V and 0 bases from J; bases unmatched to any gene: 13. Germline V lookup: CDR1 MNHEY, CDR2 SMNVEV (reference sequence). Written as DNA, the CDR3 is TGTGCCAGCAGAGGAAAACACGCCGGGACTAGCTCCTACAATGAGCAGTTCTTC. It translates to CASRGKHAGTSSYNEQFF.

This clone was found once. V gene TRBV7-2 combines with J gene TRBJ2-1, with D possibly being TRBD1 (5 bases). The length of the CDR3 is 16 residues. The V end was cut by 5 bases, the J end by 0 bases, with 14 bases between. Germline loops: CDR1 SGHTA, CDR2 FQGNSA. The CDR3 sequence is CASSLRSTGSYNEQFF. The CDR3 nucleotides are TGTGCCAGCAGCCTCAGATCTACAGGCTCCTACAATGAGCAGTTCTTC.

This chain uses TRBV3-1 (or the pseudogene TRBV3-2) with TRBJ2-4; no definite D call. V lost 6 bases and J 7 bases, leaving 7 bases between the germline ends. The length of the CDR3 is 11 residues. From germline, CDR1 is LGHDT and CDR2 YNNKEL (reference sequence). Here the CDR3 DNA reads TGTGCCAGCAGTAATTTGAACATTCAGTACTTC. Translated: CASSNLNIQYF.

CDR3 sequence reads: CASSLGGSNTEAFF. DNA for the CDR3: TGTGCCAGCAGCTTAGGAGGCTCGAACACTGAAGCTTTCTTT. The chain carries TRBV7-3 and TRBJ1-1; D unresolved. Germline lookup yields CDR1 SGHTA and CDR2 FQGTGA. Trimming cost V 2 bases and J 1 base, with 8 bases left between them. The CDR3 extends over 14 amino acids.

This chain links TRBV10-3 with TRBJ2-7; 9 bases fit TRBD1. Germline trimming cut 1 base from V and 3 bases from J; bases unmatched to any gene: 4. Germline loops: CDR1 ENHRY, CDR2 SYGVKD. The CDR3 is made up of 15 amino acids. The chain's CDR3 is CAISEWGTGIYEQYF. In nucleotides, the CDR3 is TGTGCCATCAGTGAGTGGGGGACAGGGATCTACGAGCAGTACTTC.